This T cell receptor beta chain was sequenced during a study of T-cell reconstitution after alpha-beta-depleted transplantation in children. Study-level results: TCRbeta diversity was high at day 60 in some patients (a result of surviving recipient T cells and thymic progenitors). In patients about two months after transplant, alpha-beta T cells reportedly arose from several hundred expanded graft clones. At one year after transplant, newly produced T cells mostly accounted for T-cell counts and diversity.

The CDR3 spans 11 residues. Germline V gene lookup returns CDR1 SQVTM and CDR2 ANQGSEA. Unique molecular identifiers tagged the TCRbeta library. In TCRdb, the PCR reads were re-called with MiXCR into one record per CDR3 protein. The sample has approximately 500,000 distinct CDR3 sequences, roughly 27% seen once. A word on this clonotype: Antigen specificity is unknown. One end of the junction is discordant with germline, which a read error may explain.

The sample was PBMCs, taken before TCRalphabeta/CD19-depleted stem cell transplant. The V gene is TRBV29-1, the J gene TRBJ2-3; D unresolved. The receptor comes from a boy in the first two years of life with Wiskott-Aldrich syndrome, due to receive a stem cell transplant. Here the CDR3 DNA reads TGCAGCGTTGAGGGCACGGATACGCAGTATTTT. This codes for CSVEGTDTQYF.